Listed here are 26 T cell receptor beta chains from one sample, sequenced in a study of T cells after yellow fever vaccination. TCRdb passed the 5' RACE reads through MiXCR, listing each CDR3 protein once. The data show about 210,000 distinct CDR3 sequences, approximately 3% seen once. Material: CD4+ T cells sorted from PBMCs, obtained 10 days after the yellow fever booster vaccination. These receptors came from a man younger than 30 who received the YFV17D yellow fever vaccine.

This clonotype was recorded at least ten times. This rearrangement joins TRBV9 to TRBJ1-6, with a tentative D call TRBD1 (6 bases). Germline CDR1 SGDLS, CDR2 YYNGEE. CDR3 length equals 15 residues. With 4 bases removed from V and 2 bases from J, the gap between germline ends came to 10 bases. Here the CDR3 reads CASSPRDTYNSPLHF. Here the CDR3 DNA reads TGTGCCAGCAGCCCCCGGGACACCTATAATTCACCCCTCCACTTT.

The CDR3 sequence: CASSSGQHSPLHF. The CDR3 coding sequence is TGTGCCAGCAGCTCGGGACAACATTCACCCCTCCACTTT. This rearrangement joins TRBV3-1 to TRBJ1-6; possible D gene TRBD1, 6 bases. This CDR3 is 13 amino acids long. Trimming cost V 5 bases and J 8 bases, with 10 bases left between them. CDR1 LGHDT and CDR2 YNNKEL come from the germline V gene (reference sequence).

This clonotype was counted a few times. The chain couples TRBV7-8 to TRBJ2-7, with D possibly being TRBD2 (5 bases). Between the trimmed V and J ends, which lost 3 bases and 0 bases, there was a span of 12 bases. The length of the CDR3 is 15 residues. Per the germline V gene, CDR1 is SGHVS and CDR2 is FQNEAQ. The CDR3 region is CASSFLGEGSYEQYV. The CDR3 DNA follows: TGTGCCAGCAGCTTCCTTGGCGAGGGCTCCTACGAGCAGTACGTC.

In this sample, this clonotype turned up a few times. This chain uses TRBV5-1 with TRBJ2-4, with a possible D match to TRBD1 (7 bases). Per germline, CDR1 SGHRS and CDR2 YFSETQ. CDR3 length: 13 residues. V dropped 4 bases and J dropped 5 bases, with 10 bases sitting between them. The CDR3, as DNA: TGCGCCAGCAGCGGAGGGACAGAAAACATTCAGTACTTC. Its protein is CASSGGTENIQYF. The full variable domain, with the rest looked up from reference TRBV5-1 and TRBJ2-4, is KAGVTQTPRYLIKTRGQQVTLSCSPISGHRSVSWYQQTPGQGLQFLFEYFSETQRNKGNFPGRFSGRQFSNSRSEMNVSTLELGDSALYLCASSGGTENIQYFGAGTRLSVL.

This clonotype was recorded many times. The CDR3 sequence: CASSLSTLAYGYTF. The CDR3 DNA sequence: TGTGCCAGCAGTTTATCGACCTTGGCCTATGGCTACACCTTC. The chain joins TRBV28 to TRBJ1-2; D remains unclear. The V end lost 1 base, the J end lost 4 bases, and 10 bases lay between the germline ends. The CDR3 totals 14 residues. From germline, CDR1 is MDHEN and CDR2 SYDVKM.

The sample holds many counts of this clonotype. The chain recombines TRBV5-1 with TRBJ2-2; 9 bases agree with TRBD1. Per germline, CDR1 SGHRS and CDR2 YFSETQ. V lost 5 bases, J lost 1 base, and 6 bases stayed unmatched. The length of the CDR3 is 16 residues. CDR3 residues: CASRTPGQGNTGELFF. The CDR3 nucleotides are TGCGCCAGCAGAACCCCGGGACAGGGGAACACCGGGGAGCTGTTTTTT. Supplemented by reference TRBV5-1 and TRBJ2-2, the full variable domain reads KAGVTQTPRYLIKTRGQQVTLSCSPISGHRSVSWYQQTPGQGLQFLFEYFSETQRNKGNFPGRFSGRQFSNSRSEMNVSTLELGDSALYLCASRTPGQGNTGELFFGEGSRLTVL.

With regard to this clonotype: A junction end diverges from the germline sequence, so it may reflect a read error. V usage is TRBV7-9 and J usage is TRBJ2-3; TRBD2 matches at 11 bases. This CDR3 region has 14 residues. The germline gives CDR1 SEHNR, CDR2 FQNEAQ (reference sequence). The CDR3 reads CASSIAGGQDTQYF. The CDR3 DNA follows: TGTGCCAGCAGCATAGCGGGGGGGCAGGATACGCAGTATTTT.

This clonotype was counted many times. The J gene is TRBJ1-3, the V gene TRBV20-1, with D possibly TRBD1 on 5 matching bases. CDR1 is DFQATT, CDR2 SNEGSKA, per germline (reference sequence). Trimming cost V 6 bases and J 12 bases, with 18 bases left between them. The CDR3 has 12 residues. The chain's CDR3 is CSARGAGGGIYF. The CDR3 coding sequence is TGCAGTGCCCGAGGGGCAGGAGGAGGCATATATTTT.

This clonotype was found many times. The chain has TRBV12-3 or TRBV12-4 and TRBJ1-6; maybe TRBD1 (6 bases). With 5 bases removed from V and 6 bases from J, the gap between germline ends came to 11 bases. CDR3 length equals 14 residues. Here the CDR3 reads CASSGRGLNSPLHF. Here the CDR3 DNA reads TGTGCCAGCAGTGGCAGGGGACTTAATTCACCCCTCCACTTT.

Only a few counts were recorded for this clonotype. The chain joins TRBV11-2 to TRBJ1-1; 10 nucleotides agree with TRBD1. Germline assignment: CDR1 SGHAT and CDR2 FQNNGV. V dropped 4 bases and J dropped 1; count of bases not matched to a gene: 6. The CDR3 loop spans 16 amino acids. CDR3 sequence reads: CASSWGGTGANTEAFF. The CDR3 nucleotides are TGTGCCAGCAGCTGGGGGGGGACAGGGGCGAACACTGAAGCTTTCTTT.

Points on this clonotype: A clone one base away is much larger, so this may be a read error. J is TRBJ1-4 and V is TRBV3-1; no clear D gene. The CDR3 is 14 amino acids. Germline V gene data show CDR1 as LGHDT and CDR2 as YNNKEL (reference sequence). CDR3 region: CASSHSFRNEKMFF. DNA of the CDR3: TGTGCCAGCAGCCATTCGTTCCGTAATGAAAAAATGTTTTTT.

This clonotype was recorded many times. The chain employs TRBV7-6 and TRBJ1-5; the match to TRBD1 covers 7 bases. Germline CDR1 and CDR2: SGHVS and FNYEAQ. This CDR3 region has 15 residues. The V gene end was trimmed by 5 bases and the J gene end by 4 bases; junction bases not matched to a gene: 8. CDR3 bases: TGTGCCAGCAGCCAGGGGGGGTTTTCAAATCAGCCCCAGCATTTT. Encoded protein: CASSQGGFSNQPQHF.

This clonotype has more than one count but fewer than ten. The chain carries TRBV6-5 and TRBJ1-6, with unresolved D. The CDR3 contains 17 residues. V gave up 2 bases and J gave up 0 bases, with 11 bases separating them. CDR1 is MNHEY and CDR2 is SVGAGI in the germline V gene. In DNA form, the CDR3 reads TGTGCCAGCAGTTACACTGGGGAGAGCTCCTATAATTCACCCCTCCACTTT. This translates into CASSYTGESSYNSPLHF.

This chain joins TRBV19 and TRBJ2-7; D is ambiguous. Germline CDR1 LNHDA, CDR2 SQIVND (reference sequence). With 5 bases removed from V and 3 bases from J, the gap between germline ends came to 14 bases. The CDR3 totals 14 residues. Written as DNA, the CDR3 is TGTGCCAGTAGTCTCCGGACCGGGCACTACGAGCAGTACTTC. The encoded protein is CASSLRTGHYEQYF. The full variable domain, its missing parts supplied by reference TRBV19 and TRBJ2-7, is DGGITQSPKYLFRKEGQNVTLSCEQNLNHDAMYWYRQDPGQGLRLIYYSQIVNDFQKGDIAEGYSVSREKKESFPLTVTSAQKNPTAFYLCASSLRTGHYEQYFGPGTRLTVT.

This clonotype was detected ten times or more. This chain uses TRBV12-3 or TRBV12-4 with TRBJ1-6, with 9 positions matching TRBD1. The CDR3 is 14 amino acids. V dropped 6 bases and J dropped 6; count of bases not matched to a gene: 3. The CDR3 reads CASRTGQGNSPLHF. CDR3 nucleotide sequence: TGTGCCAGCAGAACGGGACAGGGTAATTCACCCCTCCACTTT.

The CDR3: CASSFRDSHGYTF. The CDR3 bases are TGCGCCAGCAGCTTCAGGGACAGCCATGGCTACACCTTC. The chain couples TRBV5-1 to TRBJ1-2; 7 bases fit TRBD1. The CDR3 loop spans 13 amino acids. Germline lookup yields CDR1 SGHRS and CDR2 YFSETQ. J was trimmed by 6 bases and V by 2 bases; bases with no gene match: 4.

This clonotype was detected a few times. The rearrangement uses TRBV25-1 and TRBJ1-1; 8 nucleotides align to TRBD1. Germline V gene lookup returns CDR1 MGHDK and CDR2 SYGVNS. The CDR3 contains 16 residues. V shed 4 bases and J 5 bases; nucleotides not matched to a gene: 12. The CDR3 DNA follows: TGTGCCAGCAGTGCGGACAGGGTGGGCGGTTTAACTGAAGCTTTCTTT. As protein: CASSADRVGGLTEAFF.

This clonotype was observed many times. The chain combines TRBV11-2 with TRBJ2-7, with 11 nucleotides matching TRBD2. The trim removed 3 bases at V and 5 bases at J, leaving 6 bases unmatched. This CDR3 has 15 residues. The germline CDR1 and CDR2 sequences are SGHAT and FQNNGV. In DNA, the CDR3 is TGTGCCAGCAGCTTTATAGCGGGGGGGCTCAACGAGCAGTACTTC. This translates into CASSFIAGGLNEQYF.

The table lists this clonotype with a few counts. The V gene is TRBV6-5, the J gene TRBJ2-1, with 8 bases matching TRBD1. Germline V lookup: CDR1 MNHEY, CDR2 SVGAGI. V gave up 6 bases and J gave up 9 bases; unmatched junction bases: 7. The CDR3 extends over 13 amino acids. The CDR3 here is CASSADRATEQFF. The CDR3 DNA is TGTGCCAGCAGCGCGGACAGGGCCACTGAGCAGTTCTTC.

This clonotype has at least ten counts. This rearrangement joins TRBV7-3 to TRBJ2-7; D possibly corresponds to TRBD2 (5 bases). The germline V gene encodes CDR1 SGHTA and CDR2 FQGTGA. The CDR3 length is 15 residues. Trimming shortened V by 0 bases and J by 3 bases, and 12 bases separated the two germline ends. CDR3 DNA: TGTGCCAGCAGCTTAACGAAGGGAGCTGGCTACGAGCAGTACTTC. Amino acid sequence: CASSLTKGAGYEQYF.

The genes are TRBV5-4 and TRBJ2-3; 7 positions match TRBD2. The germline gives CDR1 SGHNT, CDR2 YYREEE (reference sequence). Trimming removed 3 bases from V and 0 bases from J; junction bases left unmatched: 7. The CDR3 has 16 amino acids. CDR3 nucleotide sequence: TGTGCCAGCAGCTGGGCGGGGGTTACTAGCACAGATACGCAGTATTTT. It specifies CASSWAGVTSTDTQYF.

This clonotype was observed at least ten times. This chain uses TRBV4-2 with TRBJ2-1, with 8 nucleotides matching TRBD2. The CDR3 runs to 20 residues. The germline V gene has CDR1 LGHNA and CDR2 YNFKEQ. The junction had 25 bases not matched to a gene; V was cut back by 4 bases and J by 8 bases. The CDR3 DNA is TGTGCCAGCAGCCCCCTTCGACCGGGACTAGGCCCTAAACTTGTCGATGAGCAGTTCTTC. This gives the protein CASSPLRPGLGPKLVDEQFF.

This clonotype was observed a few times. This rearrangement joins TRBV6-6 to TRBJ1-1; no reliable D call. Trimming cost V 2 bases and J 1 base, with 11 bases left between them. CDR3 length equals 15 residues. CDR1 is MNHNY, CDR2 SVGAGI, per germline (reference sequence). The CDR3 here is CASSYPGGPNTEAFF. The CDR3 nucleotides are TGTGCCAGCAGTTACCCTGGCGGACCGAACACTGAAGCTTTCTTT.

In its sample, this clonotype was seen many times. The rearrangement uses TRBV7-2 and TRBJ2-5; TRBD2 matches 10 bases. Trimming took 3 bases from V and 2 from J; bases not matched to a gene: 3. Germline loops: CDR1 SGHTA, CDR2 FQGNSA. The CDR3 is made up of 15 amino acids. The CDR3 is CASSFSSGGQETQYF. The CDR3 DNA reads TGTGCCAGCAGCTTTTCTAGCGGGGGACAAGAGACCCAGTACTTC.

This clonotype was seen at least ten times. Germline is not matched at one junction end, which may reflect a read error. The chain carries TRBV7-2 and TRBJ2-5; D is undetermined. This CDR3 has 12 amino acids. CDR1 and CDR2 from the germline V gene are SGHTA and FQGNSA. CDR3 sequence (DNA): TGTGCCAGCAGTTTAGTGAGAGAGACCCAGTACTTC. Translated, it gives CASSLVRETQYF.

The table lists this clonotype with many counts. V is TRBV24-1 and J is TRBJ1-1; no definite D call. Germline V gene data show CDR1 as KGHDR and CDR2 as SFDVKD. The CDR3 has 12 amino acids. V was cut by 5 bases and J by 5 bases, with 8 bases left in between. CDR3 in DNA: TGTGCCACCAGTGGCAGGTCGACTGAAGCTTTCTTT. This sequence encodes CATSGRSTEAFF.